This T cell receptor (beta chain) stems from a study of long-term antiretroviral therapy in people with HIV. Points from the study as a whole: Every time point showed a repertoire led by clones expanded before ART. HIV repertoire CDR3 lengths ranged less widely than those of controls. Although diversity increased after ART, it remained lower than in transplant donor controls.

About this clone: Its antigen is unknown.

V lost 4 bases and J lost 15, with 22 bases in between. The CDR3 is made up of 15 amino acids. Sequencing relied on immunoSEQ assay v3.0, run at survey level. Generated by immunoSEQ multiplex PCR, the TCRdb table keeps only in-frame clones and is missing some. The sample has roughly 35,000 clones; approximately 93% are singletons. V usage is TRBV23-1 and J usage is TRBJ1-6; D is ambiguous. TRBV23-1 is flagged as an ORF with uncertain function. The TCR originated in a woman in her 50s with HIV. This material consisted of unsorted PBMCs, taken approximately 5 years after starting antiretroviral therapy. Here the CDR3 DNA reads TGCGCCAGCAGTCTGCGGTGGCGGATACCATTTCTCCTCCACTTT. Translated: CASSLRWRIPFLLHF.